This TCR beta chain came from a study of blood T cell repertoires in COVID-19. Overall study context: Donors in the United States, Italy and Spain gave samples during acute or convalescent COVID-19. Sample material is recorded as cDNA or gDNA derived from T cells, B-cell-depleted T cells, or PBMCs.

J gave up 0 bases and V 1 base, and 5 bases lay outside the gene matches. The CDR3 totals 17 residues. Looked up from germline, CDR1 is LGHNA and CDR2 is YSLEER. Per the authors' pipeline: Nucleated cell number was recorded as an estimate derived from reference gene primer amplification. Some clones are missing from TCRdb's copy, which holds only in-frame ones; the method was immunoSEQ multiplex PCR. That table supplies the V and J calls and clone size; D and trimming were determined from the DNA. The sample shows around 160,000 clones, around 80% of them seen only once. The count of this clone is one.

The sample taken for sequencing was peripheral blood. The gene calls are TRBV4-3 and TRBJ1-4, with 7 bases that match TRBD1. This TCR was sampled from a human donor in a cohort sampled during active COVID-19. For the CDR3, the DNA is TGCGCCAGCAGCCAAGGGACAGGCAGGACAACTAATGAAAAACTGTTTTTT. Protein: CASSQGTGRTTNEKLFF.